The 13 T cell receptor beta chains presented below share a single source sample, sequenced in a study of control samples from healthy donors and cancer patients. Profiled with immunoSEQ multiplex PCR; TCRdb holds only in-frame clones, not every one. The table shows approximately 90,000 clones, with approximately 95% occurring only once. Sequenced: blood. Source of these receptors: a woman aged 25-40 years in good health.

The CDR3 bases are TGCGCCAGCAGCCAAGAAACGGGGGCCGCTAACTACAATGAGCAGTTCTTC. This translates into CASSQETGAANYNEQFF. The chain has TRBV4-1 and TRBJ2-1; the D call may be TRBD1 or TRBD2 (6 bases each). The CDR3 loop spans 17 amino acids. Germline values: CDR1 MGHRA, CDR2 YSYEKL. V was trimmed by 0 bases and J by 3 bases, leaving 15 bases between them.

The chain joins TRBV6-4 to TRBJ2-3; 14 bases agree with TRBD2. CDR1 MRHNA and CDR2 SNTAGT come from the germline V gene. V dropped 3 bases and J dropped 3; count of bases not matched to a gene: 5. CDR3 length: 17 amino acids. The CDR3 nucleotides read TGTGCCAGCAGTGATGGGACTAGCGGGAGTCCAACAGATACGCAGTATTTT. As protein: CASSDGTSGSPTDTQYF.

This clone was detected only a few times. Here the CDR3 reads CASSFGVANTGELFF. The CDR3 nucleotides are TGTGCCAGCAGTTTTGGGGTGGCGAACACCGGGGAGCTGTTTTTT. J is TRBJ2-2 and V is TRBV27; no reliable D call. This CDR3 is built from 15 residues. CDR1 and CDR2 (germline): MNHEY, SMNVEV (reference sequence). The V end lost 3 bases, the J end lost 0 bases, and 8 bases lay between the germline ends.

This clone was seen more than once but under ten times. The DNA of the CDR3 is TGTGCCAGCAGCTTACAGACAGGGTCAGGAAACACCATATATTTT. Encoded protein: CASSLQTGSGNTIYF. The chain recombines TRBV7-9 with TRBJ1-3; 7 positions agree with TRBD1. V dropped 2 bases and J dropped 4; count of bases not matched to a gene: 5. CDR1 is SEHNR, CDR2 FQNEAQ, per germline (reference sequence). The CDR3 runs to 15 residues.

The chain combines TRBV29-1 with TRBJ2-1, with TRBD2 matching 8 bases. This CDR3 contains 16 residues. CDR1 and CDR2 (germline): SQVTM, ANQGSEA. With V trimmed by 7 bases and J by 7 bases, 18 bases remained unmatched. This chain's CDR3 is CSAIGLKAGVGNEQFF. DNA of the CDR3: TGCAGCGCCATCGGACTGAAAGCGGGAGTAGGGAATGAGCAGTTCTTC.

The chain couples TRBV4-1 to TRBJ1-2; D is ambiguous. The CDR3 loop spans 13 amino acids. Trimming stripped 4 bases from V and 3 bases from J, with 9 bases between. Germline loops: CDR1 MGHRA, CDR2 YSYEKL. The CDR3 region has the DNA TGCGCCAGCAGCCGGGGTGGGTACTATGGCTACACCTTC. Translated: CASSRGGYYGYTF.

The chain has TRBV5-4 and TRBJ2-1; weak D call: TRBD1 (5 bases). Deletions cut 0 bases from V and 5 bases from J, with 15 bases between. This CDR3 spans 16 amino acids. The germline V gene encodes CDR1 SGHNT and CDR2 YYREEE (reference sequence). The CDR3 sequence is CASSLGPGLLNNEQFF. The CDR3 region has the DNA TGTGCCAGCAGCTTGGGGCCAGGGCTACTTAACAATGAGCAGTTCTTC.

The CDR3 DNA follows: TGTGCCAGCAGCCAAGATCGGTCGGGGCATTGGGAGCTGTTTTTT. It specifies CASSQDRSGHWELFF. V usage is TRBV4-2 and J usage is TRBJ2-2, with D possibly called TRBD1 or TRBD2 (5 bases each). This CDR3 has 15 amino acids. The V gene's germline CDR1 is LGHNA and CDR2 YNFKEQ. The V and J ends lost 0 bases and 9 bases respectively, with 14 bases between them.

The V call is TRBV5-1, the J call TRBJ1-4, with D possibly being TRBD1 (5 bases). Trimming removed 0 bases from V and 6 bases from J, with 12 bases in between. Germline V CDR1 and CDR2: SGHRS, YFSETQ. The CDR3 is 15 residues long. CDR3 DNA: TGCGCCAGCAGCTTGGCCAGGGTAGGGGATGAAAAACTGTTTTTT. This sequence encodes CASSLARVGDEKLFF.

This clone has a single count. The chain uses TRBV5-6 and TRBJ2-2; tentatively, D is TRBD1 or TRBD2 (5 bases each). Germline assignment: CDR1 SGHDT and CDR2 YYEEEE. V shed 3 bases and J shed 8 bases, with 17 bases lying between them. The CDR3 is 15 amino acids. CDR3 residues: CASSSGTRSRGELFF. The CDR3 nucleotides read TGTGCCAGCAGCTCCGGGACGAGGAGTAGGGGGGAGCTGTTTTTT.

The DNA for the CDR3 is TGTGCCAGCAGCCGAATCCAGGGGCGGACTAATGAAAAACTGTTTTTT. Amino acid sequence: CASSRIQGRTNEKLFF. The chain couples TRBV14 to TRBJ1-4; maybe TRBD1 (6 bases). Trimming took off 4 bases at V and 2 bases at J, with 14 bases between the two ends. CDR1 is SGHDN and CDR2 is FVKESK in the germline V gene. This CDR3 has 16 residues.

This clone has a single count. The V call is TRBV6-1, the J call TRBJ1-3, with 7 nucleotides matching TRBD1. Germline CDR1 reads MNHNS; CDR2 reads SASEGT. The ends lost 3 bases at V and 0 bases at J; junction bases unmatched: 5. The CDR3 covers 16 residues. CDR3 nucleotides: TGTGCCAGCAGTGAGTCGGGACAGCTCTCTGGAAACACCATATATTTT. It codes for CASSESGQLSGNTIYF.

This clone occurred once. The rearrangement uses TRBV13 and TRBJ2-1; D gene ambiguous. V was clipped by 4 bases and J by 0 bases, with 7 bases between them. This CDR3 region has 14 residues. Looked up from germline, CDR1 is PRHDT and CDR2 is FYEKMQ (reference sequence). This chain's CDR3 is CASSSGGSYNEQFF. The CDR3 coding sequence is TGTGCCAGCAGCTCAGGTGGCTCCTACAATGAGCAGTTCTTC.